In its sample, the clone carrying this TCR beta chain was seen once. J lost 13 bases, V lost 7 bases, and 14 bases had no gene match. This CDR3 spans 13 amino acids. Germline V lookup: CDR1 WNHNN, CDR2 SYGVQD (reference sequence). The sample originates from a study of shared clonotypes between healthy human individuals. Source study methods: ImmunoSEQ yielded junction-only sequences lacking quality scores, so filtering differed. TCRdb's table, derived via immunoSEQ multiplex PCR, lists solely in-frame clones and lacks some. That table supplies the V and J calls and clone size; D and trimming were determined from the DNA. Of some 2 million clones in the sample, just under 95% are singletons; the top ten hold more than 0.95%. Naive CD8 cells comprised CD45RO-negative, CCR7-positively selected cells, excluding terminally differentiated effector memory CD45RA+ cells. Every one of the donors was a Caucasian adult that lived in Nashville, Tennessee.

This sequence was found in a man aged 18-30 years in good health. Sequenced sample: naive CD8+ T cells sorted from blood. V usage is TRBV10-1 and J usage is TRBJ2-7, with 9 bases that match TRBD1. CDR3 bases: TGCGCCAGCAATCCGTCGACAGGGGGTTTGATCTACTTC. Encoded protein: CASNPSTGGLIYF.